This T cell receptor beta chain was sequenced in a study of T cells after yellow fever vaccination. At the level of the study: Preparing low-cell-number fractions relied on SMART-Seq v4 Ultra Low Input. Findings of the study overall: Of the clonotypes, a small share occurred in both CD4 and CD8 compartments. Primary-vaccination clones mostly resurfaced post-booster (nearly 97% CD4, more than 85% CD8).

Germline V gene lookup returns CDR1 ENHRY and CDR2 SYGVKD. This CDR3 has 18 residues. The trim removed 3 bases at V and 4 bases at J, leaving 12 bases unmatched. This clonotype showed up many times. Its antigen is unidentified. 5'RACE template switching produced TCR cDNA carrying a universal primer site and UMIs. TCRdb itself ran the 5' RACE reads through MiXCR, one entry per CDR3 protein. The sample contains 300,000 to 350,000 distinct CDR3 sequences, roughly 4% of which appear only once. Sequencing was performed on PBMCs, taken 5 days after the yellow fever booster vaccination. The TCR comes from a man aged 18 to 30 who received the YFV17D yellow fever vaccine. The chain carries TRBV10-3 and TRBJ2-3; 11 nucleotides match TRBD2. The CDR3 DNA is TGTGCCATCAGTGATTCGCTAATAGCGGGGGGGCCCCCAGATACGCAGTATTTT. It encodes CAISDSLIAGGPPDTQYF.